This entry lists 13 T cell receptor beta chains sequenced from one sample in a study of blood T cell repertoires in COVID-19. The repertoire was sequenced with immunoSEQ multiplex PCR; TCRdb's copy has only in-frame clones and lacks some. Here the sample spans fewer than 250,000 clones, nearly 90% being singletons. Sequencing used PBMCs or T cells enriched from blood (not recorded which). The source is a man younger than 40 who had been exposed to COVID-19.

The genes are TRBV5-1 and TRBJ2-1; TRBD2 aligns across 13 bases. Germline loops: CDR1 SGHRS, CDR2 YFSETQ. The CDR3 loop spans 18 amino acids. The V gene end was trimmed by 4 bases and the J gene end by 8 bases; junction bases not matched to a gene: 15. The CDR3 reads CASSPTATSGGARYEQFF. The CDR3 DNA sequence: TGCGCCAGCAGCCCGACCGCCACTAGCGGGGGGGCTCGGTATGAGCAGTTCTTC.

The chain employs TRBV3-1 (or the pseudogene TRBV3-2) and TRBJ1-5, with a weak D call TRBD1 (5 bases). The CDR3 length is 16 residues. The germline V gene encodes CDR1 LGHDT and CDR2 YNNKEL (reference sequence). Trimming took off 0 bases at V and 3 bases at J, with 12 bases between the two ends. CDR3 DNA sequence: TGTGCCAGCAGCCAAGAGGGGGGGACCTCCAATCAGCCCCAGCATTTT. It translates to CASSQEGGTSNQPQHF.

The rearrangement uses TRBV4-1 and TRBJ1-5, with TRBD1 as a possible D gene (5 bases). The CDR3 loop spans 14 amino acids. CDR1 MGHRA and CDR2 YSYEKL come from the germline V gene. The ends were cut back, 2 bases at V and 4 bases at J, with 9 bases in the middle. This CDR3 is CASSQSRQNQPQHF. CDR3 nucleotides: TGCGCCAGCAGCCAATCAAGACAGAATCAGCCCCAGCATTTT.

The rearrangement links TRBV5-1 to TRBJ2-7; the D gene is possibly TRBD2 (5 bases). Trimming took off 3 bases at V and 9 bases at J, with 13 bases between the two ends. The CDR3 covers 12 residues. The germline gives CDR1 SGHRS, CDR2 YFSETQ. The CDR3 sequence: CASSSYDGVQYF. Here the CDR3 DNA reads TGCGCCAGCAGCTCTTACGACGGGGTGCAGTACTTC.

The rearrangement uses TRBV5-5 and TRBJ2-6, with D possibly matching TRBD1 (6 bases). The germline V and J ends were trimmed by 4 bases and 0 bases, with 14 bases remaining between them. In germline, CDR1 is SGHKS, CDR2 YYEKEE (reference sequence). The CDR3 covers 17 residues. The CDR3 is CASSPSDRLSGANVLTF. DNA for the CDR3: TGTGCCAGCAGCCCGTCGGACAGACTCTCTGGGGCCAACGTCCTGACTTTC.

The chain joins TRBV7-9 to TRBJ2-3; D is ambiguous. Per the germline V gene, CDR1 is SEHNR and CDR2 is FQNEAQ (reference sequence). The CDR3 runs 10 residues. V was cut by 6 bases and J by 6 bases, with 4 bases left in between. The CDR3 protein is CASRADTQYF. The DNA for the CDR3 is TGTGCCAGCAGGGCCGATACGCAGTATTTT.

The V and J genes are TRBV25-1 and TRBJ2-5; 10 nucleotides align to TRBD2. The length of the CDR3 is 14 residues. Germline V gene data show CDR1 as MGHDK and CDR2 as SYGVNS. With 4 bases clipped from V and 5 bases from J, the junction kept 4 bases outside the gene matches. The CDR3 loop is CASSGTSGVETQYF. CDR3 DNA sequence: TGTGCCAGCAGTGGAACTAGCGGGGTGGAGACCCAGTACTTC.

The V and J genes are TRBV19 and TRBJ2-2; D is ambiguous. Germline V gives CDR1 LNHDA, CDR2 SQIVND (reference sequence). Between the trimmed V and J ends, which lost 6 bases and 2 bases, there was a span of 10 bases. This CDR3 is 14 amino acids long. The CDR3 is CASRPMGNTGELFF. CDR3 in DNA: TGTGCCAGTAGGCCGATGGGCAACACCGGGGAGCTGTTTTTT.

This clone was observed once. The chain employs TRBV3-1 (or the pseudogene TRBV3-2) and TRBJ2-5, with 10 bases lining up with TRBD2. CDR3 length: 16 amino acids. The V segment lost 4 bases and the J segment 4 bases; nucleotides outside the gene matches: 9. Germline CDR1 is LGHDT and CDR2 is YNNKEL (reference sequence). For the CDR3, the DNA is TGTGCCAGCAGCCCAACAGCGGGGGGGCCAGGAGAGACCCAGTACTTC. Translating it yields CASSPTAGGPGETQYF.

The gene calls are TRBV2 and TRBJ2-5; 9 bases match TRBD2. In germline, CDR1 is SNHLY, CDR2 FYNNEI. V shed 10 bases and J 4 bases; nucleotides not matched to a gene: 10. The CDR3 has 14 residues. The CDR3 reads CATRDSGGIETQYF. The CDR3 DNA reads TGTGCCACCAGGGATAGCGGGGGCATAGAGACCCAGTACTTC.

This clone is a singleton in its sample. The V call is TRBV29-1, the J call TRBJ1-2, with 10 bases fitting TRBD1. CDR3 size: 13 residues. V lost 7 bases to trimming and J lost 3 bases; unmatched junction nucleotides: 5. In germline, CDR1 is SQVTM, CDR2 ANQGSEA. The CDR3 DNA sequence: TGCAGCGCTGGGGACAGGGGAGACTATGGCTACACCTTC. Translated: CSAGDRGDYGYTF.

The gene calls are TRBV6-1 and TRBJ1-5, with 10 bases that match TRBD1. Germline CDR1 MNHNS, CDR2 SASEGT. CDR3 length: 18 residues. J lost 0 bases, V lost 3 bases, and 8 bases had no gene match. As DNA, the CDR3 is TGTGCCAGCAGTGACCGGGACAGGGGATCTTATAGCAATCAGCCCCAGCATTTT. It is translated as CASSDRDRGSYSNQPQHF.

The chain combines TRBV5-1 with TRBJ2-7; TRBD1 matches at 10 bases. Germline CDR1 is SGHRS and CDR2 is YFSETQ. Germline trimming cut 4 bases from V and 0 bases from J; bases unmatched to any gene: 1. The CDR3 has 14 residues. The CDR3: CASSRTGGSYEQYF. Written as DNA, the CDR3 is TGCGCCAGCAGCCGGACAGGGGGCTCCTACGAGCAGTACTTC.